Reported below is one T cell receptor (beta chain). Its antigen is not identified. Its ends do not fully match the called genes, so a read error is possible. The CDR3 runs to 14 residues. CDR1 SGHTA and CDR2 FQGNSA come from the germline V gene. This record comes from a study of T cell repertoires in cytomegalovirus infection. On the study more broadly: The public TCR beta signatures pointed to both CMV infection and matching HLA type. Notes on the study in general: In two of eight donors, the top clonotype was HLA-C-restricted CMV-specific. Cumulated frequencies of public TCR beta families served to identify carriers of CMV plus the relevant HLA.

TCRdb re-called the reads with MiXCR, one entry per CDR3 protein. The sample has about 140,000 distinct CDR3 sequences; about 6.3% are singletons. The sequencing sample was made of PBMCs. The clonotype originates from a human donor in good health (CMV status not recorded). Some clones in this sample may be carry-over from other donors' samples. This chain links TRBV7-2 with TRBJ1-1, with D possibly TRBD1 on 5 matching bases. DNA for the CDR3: TGTGCCAGCAGCTTAGGTGGGGGTGACACTGAAGCTTACTTT. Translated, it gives CASSLGGGDTEAYF. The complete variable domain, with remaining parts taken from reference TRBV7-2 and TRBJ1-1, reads GAGVSQSPSNKVTEKGKDVELRCDPISGHTALYWYRQSLGQGLEFLIYFQGNSAPDKSGLPSDRFSAERTGGSVSTLTIQRTQQEDSAVYLCASSLGGGDTEAYFGQGTRLTVV.